The clone carrying this T cell receptor (beta chain) was observed a few times. Antigen: not known. The data were taken from a study of response to subunit inactivated influenza vaccine. Study results and caveats: Each seasonal influenza vaccination, the authors suggested, recruits few new T cells.

TCRdb re-analysed the RT-PCR reads in MiXCR, keeping a single row per CDR3 protein. The sample contains some 300,000 distinct CDR3 sequences, approximately 23% of which appear only once. The CDR3 is 14 amino acids. The ends were cut back, 0 bases at V and 6 bases at J, with 9 bases in the middle. The germline V gene has CDR1 ENHRY and CDR2 SYGVKD. The TCR comes from a man between 50 and 75 years old who received an inactivated influenza vaccine. The source was PBMCs from blood, collected about 20 months after vaccination. The V gene is TRBV10-3, the J gene TRBJ1-5; D unclear. DNA of the CDR3: TGTGCCATCAGTGAGTCGAAGTCTTTTCAGCCCCAGCATTTT. It yields the protein CAISESKSFQPQHF.